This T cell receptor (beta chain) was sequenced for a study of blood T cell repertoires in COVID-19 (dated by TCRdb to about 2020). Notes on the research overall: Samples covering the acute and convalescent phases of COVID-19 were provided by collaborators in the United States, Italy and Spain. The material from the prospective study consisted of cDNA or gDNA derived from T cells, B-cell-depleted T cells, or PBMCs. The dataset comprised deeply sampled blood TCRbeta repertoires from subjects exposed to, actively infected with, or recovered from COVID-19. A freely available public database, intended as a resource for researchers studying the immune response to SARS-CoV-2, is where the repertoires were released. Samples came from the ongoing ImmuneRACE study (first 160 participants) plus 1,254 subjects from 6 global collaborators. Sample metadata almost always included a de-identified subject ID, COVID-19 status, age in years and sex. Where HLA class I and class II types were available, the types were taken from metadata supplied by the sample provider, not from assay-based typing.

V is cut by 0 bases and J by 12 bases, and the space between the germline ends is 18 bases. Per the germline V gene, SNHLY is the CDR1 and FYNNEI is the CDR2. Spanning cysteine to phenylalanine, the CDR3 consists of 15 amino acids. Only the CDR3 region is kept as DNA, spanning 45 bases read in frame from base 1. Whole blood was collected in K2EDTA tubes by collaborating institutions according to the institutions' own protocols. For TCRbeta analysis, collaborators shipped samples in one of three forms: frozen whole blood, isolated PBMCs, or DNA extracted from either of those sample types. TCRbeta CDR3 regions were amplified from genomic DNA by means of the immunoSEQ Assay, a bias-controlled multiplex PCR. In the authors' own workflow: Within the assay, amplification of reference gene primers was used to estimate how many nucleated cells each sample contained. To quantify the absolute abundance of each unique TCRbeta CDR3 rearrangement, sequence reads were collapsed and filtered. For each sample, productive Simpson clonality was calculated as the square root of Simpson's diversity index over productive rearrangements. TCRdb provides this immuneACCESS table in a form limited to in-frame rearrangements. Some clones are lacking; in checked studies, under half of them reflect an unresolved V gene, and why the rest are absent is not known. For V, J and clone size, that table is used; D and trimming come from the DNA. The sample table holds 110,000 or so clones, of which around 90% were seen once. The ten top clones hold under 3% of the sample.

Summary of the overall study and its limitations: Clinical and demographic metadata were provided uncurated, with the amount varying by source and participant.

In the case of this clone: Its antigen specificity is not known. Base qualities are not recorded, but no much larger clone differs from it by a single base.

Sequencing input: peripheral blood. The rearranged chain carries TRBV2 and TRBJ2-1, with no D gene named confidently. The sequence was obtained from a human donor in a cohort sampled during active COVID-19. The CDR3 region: CASSEALSNRAGQFF. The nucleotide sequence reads TGTGCCAGCAGTGAAGCGCTTTCGAACAGAGCCGGGCAGTTCTTC.